This T cell receptor (beta chain) was profiled in a study of beta chain features in type 1 diabetes. Study summary: Researchers looked at 107,917,701 sorted cells across all samples. Study-level results: Researchers report that Type 1 diabetes patients had moderately but significantly shorter TCRB CDR3s across all four CD4+ subsets.

As every portion of the isolated RNA was reverse transcribed, the sequencing read expressed TCRB transcripts. Libraries were prepared by immunoSEQ multiplex PCR; TCRdb keeps only in-frame clonotypes and omits some of them. The sample has around 690,000 clones, 9.5% to 15% seen once. CD45RO/CCR7/CD25/CD127/CD95/CD27 sorting isolated CD4+ naive, central memory, regulatory and stem cell-like memory cells. CDR1 is SGHTA, CDR2 FQGNSA, per germline. The CDR3 runs to 17 residues. V was clipped by 2 bases and J by 2 bases, with 17 bases between them. As to this clone: Its antigen remains unidentified.

The sequence was collected from a man aged 25-45 years with type 1 diabetes. Material for sequencing was naive CD4+ T cells from blood. This chain joins TRBV7-2 and TRBJ2-3, with D possibly TRBD2 on 7 matching bases. CDR3 DNA: TGTGCCAGCAGCTTATCGTGGGGGGGGCACCACACAGATACGCAGTATTTT. This sequence encodes CASSLSWGGHHTDTQYF.